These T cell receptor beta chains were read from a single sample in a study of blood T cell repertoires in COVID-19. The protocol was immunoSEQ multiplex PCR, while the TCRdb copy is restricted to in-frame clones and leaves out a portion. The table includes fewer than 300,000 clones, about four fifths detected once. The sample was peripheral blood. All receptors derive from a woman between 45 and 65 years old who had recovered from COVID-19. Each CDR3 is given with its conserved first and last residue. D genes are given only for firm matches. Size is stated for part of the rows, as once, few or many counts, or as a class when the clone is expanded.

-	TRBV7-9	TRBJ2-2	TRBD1	TGTGCCAGCACAAAACAGGGGATCGGGGAGCTGTTTTTT	CASTKQGIGELFF
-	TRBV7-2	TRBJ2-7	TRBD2	TGTGCCAGCAGCTTAGCGAGCGGGGGGGCAGCTTACGAGCAGTACTTC	CASSLASGGAAYEQYF
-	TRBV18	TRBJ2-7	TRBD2	TGTGCCAGCTCACCACCGGGGGGGTACGAGCAGTACTTC	CASSPPGGYEQYF
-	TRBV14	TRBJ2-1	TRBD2	TGTGCCAGCCGGCCTAGCGGGGCCAATGAGCAGTTCTTC	CASRPSGANEQFF
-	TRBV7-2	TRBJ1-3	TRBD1	TGTGCCAGCAGCTTCCAGACAGGGGCCTCTGGAAACACCATATATTTT	CASSFQTGASGNTIYF
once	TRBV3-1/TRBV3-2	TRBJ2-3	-	TGTGCCAGCAGCCAAGATCCGAGGCTTGATACGCAGTATTTT	CASSQDPRLDTQYF
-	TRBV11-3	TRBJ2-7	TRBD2	TGTGCCAGCAGGCTAACACTAGCGGGCAACTACGAGCAGTACTTC	CASRLTLAGNYEQYF
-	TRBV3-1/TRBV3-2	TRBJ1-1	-	TGTGCCAGCAGCCAAGAACTCTACAGAAGAACTTTCTTT	CASSQELYRRTFF
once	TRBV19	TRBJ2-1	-	TGTGCCAGTAGTATGAAGTACAGGGAACTAAGCTACAATGAGCAGTTCTTC	CASSMKYRELSYNEQFF
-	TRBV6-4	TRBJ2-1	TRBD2	TGTGCCAGCAGTGCTACTCAGACTAGCGGGTTAGAATACAATGAGCAGTTCTTC	CASSATQTSGLEYNEQFF
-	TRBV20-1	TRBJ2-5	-	TGCAGTGCTAGTAACCTACAGGGTCAAGAGACCCAGTACTTC	CSASNLQGQETQYF
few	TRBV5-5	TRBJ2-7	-	TGTGCCAGCAGCGGTCCGGGTCTAGAAGAGCAGTACTTC	CASSGPGLEEQYF
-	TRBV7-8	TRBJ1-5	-	TGTGCCAGCAGCCCACAGGGAAATAGCAATCAGCCCCAGCATTTT	CASSPQGNSNQPQHF
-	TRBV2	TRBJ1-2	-	TGTGCCAGCAGTGAGGAGTCCCCCTATGGCTACACCTTC	CASSEESPYGYTF
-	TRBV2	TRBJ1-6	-	TGTGCCAGCAGTGAATCGTTGAGGAATTCACCCCTCCACTTT	CASSESLRNSPLHF
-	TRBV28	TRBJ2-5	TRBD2	TGTGCCAGCAGCCCCGGACTAGCGGGAGGGCGGGAGACCCAGTACTTC	CASSPGLAGGRETQYF
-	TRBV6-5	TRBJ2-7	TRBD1	TGTGCCAGCAGGGATCCAGGGGGCCAGTCCTACGAGCAGTACTTC	CASRDPGGQSYEQYF
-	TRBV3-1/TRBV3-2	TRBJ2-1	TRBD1	TGTGCCAGCAGCCAGGGACAGCGAAATGAGCAGTTCTTC	CASSQGQRNEQFF
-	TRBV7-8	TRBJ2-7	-	TGTGCCAGCAGCTTAGTGGCGGGGCCCTACGAGCAGTACTTC	CASSLVAGPYEQYF
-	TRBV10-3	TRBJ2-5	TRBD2	TGTGCCATCAGTGAGTTTCTTCCGGGACTAGCGGCCCAAGAGACCCAGTACTTC	CAISEFLPGLAAQETQYF
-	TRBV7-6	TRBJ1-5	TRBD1	TGTGCCAGCAGCTCTAGACAGGGTGAGGAGCCCCAGCATTTT	CASSSRQGEEPQHF
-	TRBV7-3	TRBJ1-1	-	TGTGCCAGCACCTTCCAGGAGGCGGCTTTCTTT	CASTFQEAAFF
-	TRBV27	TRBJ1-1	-	TGTGCCAGCAGGAATAGACACTTGAACACTGAAGCTTTCTTT	CASRNRHLNTEAFF
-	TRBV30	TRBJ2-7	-	TGTGCCTGGAGTGTTGGCCACCAAGCCTACGAGCAGTACTTC	CAWSVGHQAYEQYF
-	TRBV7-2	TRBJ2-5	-	TGTGCCAGCAGCTTAGATGCAGGGAAGGAGACCCAGTACTTC	CASSLDAGKETQYF
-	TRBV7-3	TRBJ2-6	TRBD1	TGTGCCAGGGATGGAACAGGGGGCAGGTTGGCAGGGGCCAACGTCCTGACTTTC	CARDGTGGRLAGANVLTF
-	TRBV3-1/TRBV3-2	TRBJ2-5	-	TGTGCCAGCAGCCAAGGAGGGACAGGGACTAGGAAGACCCAGTACTTC	CASSQGGTGTRKTQYF
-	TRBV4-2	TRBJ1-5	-	TGTGCCAGCAGCCAAGATAGCCAGGGAAGTCAGCCCCAGCATTTT	CASSQDSQGSQPQHF
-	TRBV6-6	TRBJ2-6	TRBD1	TGTGCCAGCAGCGGGACAGGGCCTTCTGGGGCCAACGTCCTGACTTTC	CASSGTGPSGANVLTF
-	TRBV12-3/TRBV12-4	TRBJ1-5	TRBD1	TGTGCCAGCGAACGGGACAGATATCAGCCCCAGCATTTT	CASERDRYQPQHF
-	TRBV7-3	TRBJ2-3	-	TGTGCCAGCAGCCAGTCGCGGGATACGCAGTATTTT	CASSQSRDTQYF
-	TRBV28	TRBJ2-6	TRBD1	TGTGCCAGCAGTTTGGATCCGGGACAGGGGGCTTTAGCTGGGGCCAACGTCCTGACTTTC	CASSLDPGQGALAGANVLTF
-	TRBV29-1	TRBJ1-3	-	TGCAGCGGCGGGGGGGACCCTGGAAACACCATATATTTT	CSGGGDPGNTIYF
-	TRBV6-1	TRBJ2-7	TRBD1	TGTGCCAGCAGTGAATGGACCGGGACAGGTTCCTACGAGCAGTACTTC	CASSEWTGTGSYEQYF
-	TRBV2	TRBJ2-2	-	TGTGCCAGCAGTGAAGGCAGGGTGTTGACCGGGGAGCTGTTTTTT	CASSEGRVLTGELFF
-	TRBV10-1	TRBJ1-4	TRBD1	TGCGCCAGCAGTTGGACAGGGGGCGGGGGTAATGAAAAACTGTTTTTT	CASSWTGGGGNEKLFF
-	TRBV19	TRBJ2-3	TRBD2	TGTGCCAGTATGAGCGGGAGGCTCAGCACAGATACGCAGTATTTT	CASMSGRLSTDTQYF